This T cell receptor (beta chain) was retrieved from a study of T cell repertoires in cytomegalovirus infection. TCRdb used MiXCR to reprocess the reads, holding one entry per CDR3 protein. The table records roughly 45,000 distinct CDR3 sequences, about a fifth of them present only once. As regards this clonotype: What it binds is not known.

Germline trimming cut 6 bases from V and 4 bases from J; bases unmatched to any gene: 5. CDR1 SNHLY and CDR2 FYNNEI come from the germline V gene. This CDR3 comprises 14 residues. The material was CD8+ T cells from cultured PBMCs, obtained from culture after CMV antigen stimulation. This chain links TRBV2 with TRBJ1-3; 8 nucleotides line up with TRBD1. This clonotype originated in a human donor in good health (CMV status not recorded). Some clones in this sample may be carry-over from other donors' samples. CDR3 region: CASSARDRGNTIYF. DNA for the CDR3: TGTGCCAGCAGCGCCCGGGACAGGGGAAACACCATATATTTT.